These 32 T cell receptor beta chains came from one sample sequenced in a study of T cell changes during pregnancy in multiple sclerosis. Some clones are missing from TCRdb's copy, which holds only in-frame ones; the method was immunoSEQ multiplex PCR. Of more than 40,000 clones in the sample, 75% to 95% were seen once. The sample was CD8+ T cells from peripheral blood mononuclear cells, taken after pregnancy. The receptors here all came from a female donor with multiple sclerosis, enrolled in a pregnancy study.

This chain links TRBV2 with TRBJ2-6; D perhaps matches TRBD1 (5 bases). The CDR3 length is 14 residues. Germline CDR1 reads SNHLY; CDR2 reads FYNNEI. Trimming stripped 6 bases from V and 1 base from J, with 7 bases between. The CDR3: CASRAGSGANVLTF. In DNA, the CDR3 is TGTGCCAGCAGGGCAGGGTCTGGGGCCAACGTCCTGACTTTC.

In DNA form, the CDR3 reads TGTGCCAGCTCCAGACAGGGGGCTTCCGAGCAGTACTTC. The encoded protein is CASSRQGASEQYF. The V and J genes are TRBV6-1 and TRBJ2-7, with 10 bases aligning to TRBD1. J was trimmed by 6 bases and V by 8 bases; bases with no gene match: 7. The CDR3 runs to 13 residues. Germline V lookup: CDR1 MNHNS, CDR2 SASEGT.

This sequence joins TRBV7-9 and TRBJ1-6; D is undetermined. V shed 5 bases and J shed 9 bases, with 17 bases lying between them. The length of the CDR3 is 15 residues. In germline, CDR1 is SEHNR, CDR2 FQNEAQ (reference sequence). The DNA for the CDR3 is TGTGCCAGCAGCGTAGGCTATGAGGATATTTCACCCCTCCACTTT. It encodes CASSVGYEDISPLHF.

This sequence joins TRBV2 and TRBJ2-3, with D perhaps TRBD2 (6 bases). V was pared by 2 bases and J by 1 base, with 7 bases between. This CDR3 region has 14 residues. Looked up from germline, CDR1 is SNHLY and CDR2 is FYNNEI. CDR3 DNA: TGTGCCAGCAGTGAAACGGGGGGCACAGATACGCAGTATTTT. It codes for CASSETGGTDTQYF. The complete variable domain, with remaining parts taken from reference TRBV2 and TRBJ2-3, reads EPEVTQTPSHQVTQMGQEVILRCVPISNHLYFYWYRQILGQKVEFLVSFYNNEISEKSEIFDDQFSVERPDGSNFTLKIRSTKLEDSAMYFCASSETGGTDTQYFGPGTRLTVL.

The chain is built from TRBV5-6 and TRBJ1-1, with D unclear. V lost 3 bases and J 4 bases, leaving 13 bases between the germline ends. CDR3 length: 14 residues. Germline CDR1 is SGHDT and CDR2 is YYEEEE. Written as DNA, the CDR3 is TGTGCCAGCAGCTCCGTGCACGGTCTCACTGAAGCTTTCTTT. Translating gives CASSSVHGLTEAFF.

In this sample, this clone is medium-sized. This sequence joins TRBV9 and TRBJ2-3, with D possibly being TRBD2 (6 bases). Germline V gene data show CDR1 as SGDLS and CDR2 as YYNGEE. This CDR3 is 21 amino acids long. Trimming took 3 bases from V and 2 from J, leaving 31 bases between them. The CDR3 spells CASSGPGSSDRAGGHTDTQYF. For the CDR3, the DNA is TGTGCCAGCAGCGGACCGGGTTCTAGCGACCGAGCCGGTGGACACACAGATACGCAGTATTTT.

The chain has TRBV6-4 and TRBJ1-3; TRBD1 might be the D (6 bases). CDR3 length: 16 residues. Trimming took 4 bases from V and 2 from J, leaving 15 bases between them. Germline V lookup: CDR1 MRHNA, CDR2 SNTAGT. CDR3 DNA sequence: TGTGCCAGCAGTGTCCCAGGGGTCATCCCTGGAAACACCATATATTTT. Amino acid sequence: CASSVPGVIPGNTIYF.

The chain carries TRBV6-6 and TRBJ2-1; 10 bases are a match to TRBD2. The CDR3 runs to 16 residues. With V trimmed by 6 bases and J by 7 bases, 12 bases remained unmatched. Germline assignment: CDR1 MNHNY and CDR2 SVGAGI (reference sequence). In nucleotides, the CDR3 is TGTGCCAGCAGCCCCCCTAGCGGGAGAATAGGGAATGAGCAGTTCTTC. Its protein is CASSPPSGRIGNEQFF.

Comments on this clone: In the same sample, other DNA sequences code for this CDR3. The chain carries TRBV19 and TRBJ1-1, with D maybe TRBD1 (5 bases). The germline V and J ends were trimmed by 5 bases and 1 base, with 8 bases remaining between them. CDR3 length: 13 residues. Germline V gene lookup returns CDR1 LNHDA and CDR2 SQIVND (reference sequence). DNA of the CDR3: TGTGCCAGTAGTCTGACAGCGAACACTGAAGCTTTCTTT. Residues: CASSLTANTEAFF.

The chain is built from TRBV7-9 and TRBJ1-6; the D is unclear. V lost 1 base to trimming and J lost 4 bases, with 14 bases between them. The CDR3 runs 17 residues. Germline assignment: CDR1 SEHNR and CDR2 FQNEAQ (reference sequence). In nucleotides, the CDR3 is TGTGCCAGCAGCTTAGAGGGAGGGCCCGTTTATAATTCACCCCTCCACTTT. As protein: CASSLEGGPVYNSPLHF. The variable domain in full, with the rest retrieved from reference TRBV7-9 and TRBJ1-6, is DTGVSQNPRHKITKRGQNVTFRCDPISEHNRLYWYRQTLGQGPEFLTYFQNEAQLEKSRLLSDRFSAERPKGSFSTLEIQRTEQGDSAMYLCASSLEGGPVYNSPLHFGNGTRLTVT.

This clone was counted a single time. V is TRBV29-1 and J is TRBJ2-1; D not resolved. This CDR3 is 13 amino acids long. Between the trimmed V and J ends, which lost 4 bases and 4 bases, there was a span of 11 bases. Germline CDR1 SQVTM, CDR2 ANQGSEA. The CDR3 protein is CSVASRIYNEQFF. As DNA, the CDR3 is TGCAGCGTTGCTTCGCGTATATACAATGAGCAGTTCTTC.

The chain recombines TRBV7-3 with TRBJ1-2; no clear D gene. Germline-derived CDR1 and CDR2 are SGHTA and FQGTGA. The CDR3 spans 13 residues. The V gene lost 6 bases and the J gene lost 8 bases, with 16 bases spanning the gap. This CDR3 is CASSETPSGGYTF. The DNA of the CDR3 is TGTGCCAGCAGTGAAACGCCGAGCGGGGGCTACACCTTC. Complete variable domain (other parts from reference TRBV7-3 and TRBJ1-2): GAGVSQTPSNKVTEKGKYVELRCDPISGHTALYWYRQSLGQGPEFLIYFQGTGAADDSGLPNDRFFAVRPEGSVSTLKIQRTERGDSAVYLCASSETPSGGYTFGSGTRLTVV.

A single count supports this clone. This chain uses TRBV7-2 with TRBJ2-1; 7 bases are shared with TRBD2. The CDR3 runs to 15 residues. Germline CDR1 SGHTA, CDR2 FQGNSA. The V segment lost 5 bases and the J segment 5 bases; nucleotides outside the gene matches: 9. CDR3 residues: CASSRERDFDNEQFF. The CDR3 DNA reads TGTGCCAGCAGCCGAGAGCGGGATTTCGACAATGAGCAGTTCTTC.

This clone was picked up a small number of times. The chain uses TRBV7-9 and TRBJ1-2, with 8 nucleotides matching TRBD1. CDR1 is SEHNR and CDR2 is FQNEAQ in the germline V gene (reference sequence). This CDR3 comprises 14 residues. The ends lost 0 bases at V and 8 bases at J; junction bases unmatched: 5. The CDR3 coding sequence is TGTGCCAGCAGCTTAGCAACAGGGGGTTACGGCTACACCTTC. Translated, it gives CASSLATGGYGYTF.

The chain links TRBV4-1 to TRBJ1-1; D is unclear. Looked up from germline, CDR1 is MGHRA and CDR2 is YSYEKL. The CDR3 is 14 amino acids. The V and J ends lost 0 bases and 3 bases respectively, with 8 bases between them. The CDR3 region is CASSQERADTEAFF. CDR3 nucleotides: TGCGCCAGCAGCCAAGAGAGGGCAGACACTGAAGCTTTCTTT.

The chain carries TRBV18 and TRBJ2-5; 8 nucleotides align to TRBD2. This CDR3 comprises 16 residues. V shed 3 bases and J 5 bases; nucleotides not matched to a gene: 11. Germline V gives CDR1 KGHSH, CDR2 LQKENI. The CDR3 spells CASSPSGGGSGETQYF. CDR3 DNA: TGTGCCAGCTCACCGAGCGGGGGCGGCTCCGGGGAGACCCAGTACTTC.

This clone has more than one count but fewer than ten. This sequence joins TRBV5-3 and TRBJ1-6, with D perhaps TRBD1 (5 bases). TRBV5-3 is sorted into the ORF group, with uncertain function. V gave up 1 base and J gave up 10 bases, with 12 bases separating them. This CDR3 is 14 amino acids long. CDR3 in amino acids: CARSLLGARSPLHF. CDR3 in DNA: TGTGCCAGAAGCTTGTTAGGGGCTCGGTCACCCCTCCACTTT.

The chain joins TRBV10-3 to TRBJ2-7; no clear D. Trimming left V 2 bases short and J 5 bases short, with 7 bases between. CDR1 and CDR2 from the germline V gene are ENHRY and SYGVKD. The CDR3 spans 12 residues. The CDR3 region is CAISEEPNEQYF. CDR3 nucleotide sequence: TGTGCCATCAGTGAGGAGCCTAACGAGCAGTACTTC.

The CDR3 DNA is TGTGCCAGCAGTTGGAGGACGGGCTATGGCTACACCTTC. Its protein is CASSWRTGYGYTF. The chain links TRBV6-5 to TRBJ1-2, with D unresolved. Germline lookup yields CDR1 MNHEY and CDR2 SVGAGI. This CDR3 is 13 amino acids long. The V and J ends lost 4 bases and 4 bases respectively, with 10 bases between them.

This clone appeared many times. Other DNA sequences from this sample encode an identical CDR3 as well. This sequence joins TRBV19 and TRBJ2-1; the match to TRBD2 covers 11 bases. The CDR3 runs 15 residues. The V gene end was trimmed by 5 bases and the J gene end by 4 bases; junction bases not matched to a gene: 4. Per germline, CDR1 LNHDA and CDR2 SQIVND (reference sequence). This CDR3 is CASSPTSGSYNEQFF. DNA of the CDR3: TGTGCCAGTAGTCCCACTAGCGGGAGTTACAATGAGCAGTTCTTC.

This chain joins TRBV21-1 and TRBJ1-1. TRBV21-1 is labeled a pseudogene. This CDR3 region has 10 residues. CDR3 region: CASAGPRAFF. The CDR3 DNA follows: TGTGCCAGCGCGGGGCCCAGAGCTTTCTTT.

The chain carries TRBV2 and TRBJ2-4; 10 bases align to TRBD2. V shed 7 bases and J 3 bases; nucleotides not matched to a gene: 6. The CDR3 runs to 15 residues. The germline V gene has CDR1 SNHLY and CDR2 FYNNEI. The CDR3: CASNIAGGLKNIQYF. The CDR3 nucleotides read TGTGCCAGCAATATAGCGGGAGGCCTCAAAAACATTCAGTACTTC.

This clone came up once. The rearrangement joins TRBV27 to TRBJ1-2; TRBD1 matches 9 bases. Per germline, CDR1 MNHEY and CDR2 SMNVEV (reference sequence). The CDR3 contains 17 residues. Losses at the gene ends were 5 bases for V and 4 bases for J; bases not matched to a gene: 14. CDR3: CASSPRTGVVVSYGYTF. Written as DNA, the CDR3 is TGTGCCAGCAGTCCCAGGACAGGGGTGGTTGTAAGCTATGGCTACACCTTC.

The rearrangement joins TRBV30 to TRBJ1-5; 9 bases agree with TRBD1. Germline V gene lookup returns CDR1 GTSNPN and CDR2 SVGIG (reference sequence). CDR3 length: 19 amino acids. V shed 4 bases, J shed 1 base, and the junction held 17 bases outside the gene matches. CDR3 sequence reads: CAWTAQGAVLGTSNQPQHF. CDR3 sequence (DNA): TGTGCCTGGACCGCACAGGGGGCTGTCCTCGGTACAAGCAATCAGCCCCAGCATTTT.

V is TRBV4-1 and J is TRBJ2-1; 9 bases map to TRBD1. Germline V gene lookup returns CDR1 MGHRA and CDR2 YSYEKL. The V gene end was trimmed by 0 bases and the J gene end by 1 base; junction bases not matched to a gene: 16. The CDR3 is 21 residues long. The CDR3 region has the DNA TGCGCCAGCAGCCAAGATGGGGAGGGACAGGGCAAGAGATGGTCCTACAATGAGCAGTTCTTC. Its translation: CASSQDGEGQGKRWSYNEQFF.

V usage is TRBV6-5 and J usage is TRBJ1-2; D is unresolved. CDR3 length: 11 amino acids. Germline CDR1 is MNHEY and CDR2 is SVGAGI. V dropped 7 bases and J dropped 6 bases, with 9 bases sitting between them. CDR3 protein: CASTDGDGYTF. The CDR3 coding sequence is TGTGCCAGCACCGACGGGGATGGCTACACCTTC.

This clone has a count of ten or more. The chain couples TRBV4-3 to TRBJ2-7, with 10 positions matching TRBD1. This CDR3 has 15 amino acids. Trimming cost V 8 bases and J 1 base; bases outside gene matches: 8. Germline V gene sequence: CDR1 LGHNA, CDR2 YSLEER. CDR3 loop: CASAQGTGESYEQYF. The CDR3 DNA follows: TGCGCCAGCGCACAGGGGACAGGGGAATCCTACGAGCAGTACTTC.

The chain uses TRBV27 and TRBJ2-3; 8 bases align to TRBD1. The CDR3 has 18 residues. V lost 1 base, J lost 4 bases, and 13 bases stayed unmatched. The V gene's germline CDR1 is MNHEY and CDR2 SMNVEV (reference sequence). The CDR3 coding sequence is TGTGCCAGCAGTTTATACCAATCAGGACAGGGTGTCCCAGATACGCAGTATTTT. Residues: CASSLYQSGQGVPDTQYF.

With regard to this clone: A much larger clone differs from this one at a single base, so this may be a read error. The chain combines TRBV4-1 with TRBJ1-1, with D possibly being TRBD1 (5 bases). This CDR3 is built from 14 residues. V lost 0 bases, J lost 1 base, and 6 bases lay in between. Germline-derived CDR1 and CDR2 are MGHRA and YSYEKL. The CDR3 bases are TGCGCCAGCAGCCAAGAGACAGAGAACACTGAAGCTTTCTTT. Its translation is CASSQETENTEAFF.

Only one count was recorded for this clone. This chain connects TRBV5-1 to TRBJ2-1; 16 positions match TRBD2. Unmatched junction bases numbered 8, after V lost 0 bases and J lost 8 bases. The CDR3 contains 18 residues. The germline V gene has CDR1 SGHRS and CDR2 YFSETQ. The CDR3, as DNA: TGCGCCAGCAGCTTGGCCGGGACTAGCGGGAGGGCCTTTGATGAGCAGTTCTTC. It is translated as CASSLAGTSGRAFDEQFF.

The CDR3 spells CASSTGWGPEQYF. DNA of the CDR3: TGTGCCAGTAGTACGGGCTGGGGGCCCGAGCAGTACTTC. The chain recombines TRBV19 with TRBJ2-7; TRBD1 is a possible D gene (6 bases). This CDR3 has 13 residues. With 4 bases removed from V and 6 bases from J, the gap between germline ends came to 13 bases. CDR1 and CDR2 (germline): LNHDA, SQIVND (reference sequence).

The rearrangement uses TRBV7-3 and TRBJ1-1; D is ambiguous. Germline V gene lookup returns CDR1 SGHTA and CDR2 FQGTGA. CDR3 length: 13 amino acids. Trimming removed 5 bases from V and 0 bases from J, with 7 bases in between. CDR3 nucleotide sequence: TGTGCCAGCAGCCTACAGTTGAACACTGAAGCTTTCTTT. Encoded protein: CASSLQLNTEAFF.